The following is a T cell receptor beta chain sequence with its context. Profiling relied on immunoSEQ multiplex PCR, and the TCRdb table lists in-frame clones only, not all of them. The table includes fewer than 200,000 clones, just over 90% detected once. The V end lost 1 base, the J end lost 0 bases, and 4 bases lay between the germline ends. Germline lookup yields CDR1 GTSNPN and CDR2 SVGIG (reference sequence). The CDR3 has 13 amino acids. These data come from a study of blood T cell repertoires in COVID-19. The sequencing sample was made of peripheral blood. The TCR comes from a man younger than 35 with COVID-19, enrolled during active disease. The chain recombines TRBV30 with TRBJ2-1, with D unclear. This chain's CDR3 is CAWSASSYNEQFF. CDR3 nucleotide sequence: TGTGCCTGGAGTGCGAGCTCCTACAATGAGCAGTTCTTC. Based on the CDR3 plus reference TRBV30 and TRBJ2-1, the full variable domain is SQTIHQWPATLVQPVGSPLSLECTVEGTSNPNLYWYRQAAGRGLQLLFYSVGIGQISSEVPQNLSASRPQDRQFILSSKKLLLSDSGFYLCAWSASSYNEQFFGPGTRLTVL.